This is a list of T cell receptor beta chains from one sample in a study of blood T cell repertoires in COVID-19. Only in-frame clones appear in the TCRdb table, and some are missing; sequencing was by immunoSEQ multiplex PCR. Counted here are under 200,000 clones, about 80% occurring once; the ten biggest clones make up roughly 11%. The specimen sequenced was PBMCs or T cells enriched from blood (not recorded which). Receptors originate from a middle-aged man who had recovered from COVID-19. Each CDR3 is given with its conserved first and last residue. Fields, in order: D gene, J gene, V gene, clone size, CDR3 protein, CDR3 DNA. The D gene is left open where the match is weak. Size is stated for part of the rows, as once, few or many counts, or as a class when the clone is expanded.

D gene: TRBD2; J gene: TRBJ2-5; V gene: TRBV7-2; clone size: -; CDR3 protein: CASSYAIRGGAETQYF; CDR3 DNA: TGTGCCAGCAGCTACGCAATAAGGGGAGGGGCAGAGACCCAGTACTTC
D gene: TRBD1; J gene: TRBJ2-7; V gene: TRBV4-1; clone size: -; CDR3 protein: CASSTRKGATYEQYF; CDR3 DNA: TGCGCCAGCAGCACCCGAAAGGGGGCCACCTACGAGCAGTACTTC
D gene: -; J gene: TRBJ1-4; V gene: TRBV12-3/TRBV12-4; clone size: -; CDR3 protein: CASSFRTDEKLFF; CDR3 DNA: TGTGCCAGCAGTTTCCGGACTGATGAAAAACTGTTTTTT
D gene: -; J gene: TRBJ2-5; V gene: TRBV7-2; clone size: -; CDR3 protein: CASSLDGPPRETQYF; CDR3 DNA: TGTGCCAGCAGCTTAGATGGCCCCCCGAGGGAGACCCAGTACTTC
D gene: -; J gene: TRBJ2-7; V gene: TRBV19; clone size: -; CDR3 protein: CASSVSGALYEQYF; CDR3 DNA: TGTGCCAGTAGTGTCAGCGGAGCCCTCTACGAGCAGTACTTC
D gene: TRBD2; J gene: TRBJ2-2; V gene: TRBV15; clone size: once; CDR3 protein: CAIGQREANTGELFF; CDR3 DNA: TGTGCCATCGGGCAGCGGGAAGCGAACACCGGGGAGCTGTTTTTT
D gene: -; J gene: TRBJ2-7; V gene: TRBV27; clone size: once; CDR3 protein: CASSSRILPYEQYF; CDR3 DNA: TGTGCCAGCAGTTCCAGGATATTACCCTACGAGCAGTACTTC
D gene: -; J gene: TRBJ2-7; V gene: TRBV4-2; clone size: -; CDR3 protein: CASSQEGGRVGDEQYF; CDR3 DNA: TGTGCCAGCAGCCAAGAGGGAGGAAGAGTGGGAGACGAGCAGTACTTC
D gene: TRBD2; J gene: TRBJ2-3; V gene: TRBV18; clone size: -; CDR3 protein: CASSPPWGGKEDTQYF; CDR3 DNA: TGTGCCAGCTCACCCCCTTGGGGGGGAAAGGAAGATACGCAGTATTTT
D gene: -; J gene: TRBJ1-6; V gene: TRBV12-2; clone size: -; CDR3 protein: CASRLSGSSSPLHF; CDR3 DNA: TGTGCAAGTCGCTTAAGCGGTAGTAGCTCACCCCTCCACTTT
D gene: -; J gene: TRBJ1-2; V gene: TRBV3-1/TRBV3-2; clone size: -; CDR3 protein: CASSQVTNYGYTF; CDR3 DNA: TGTGCCAGCAGCCAAGTTACTAACTATGGCTACACCTTC
D gene: TRBD2; J gene: TRBJ2-3; V gene: TRBV5-1; clone size: -; CDR3 protein: CASRAGKTDTQYF; CDR3 DNA: TGCGCCAGCAGAGCGGGGAAGACAGATACGCAGTATTTT
D gene: -; J gene: TRBJ2-5; V gene: TRBV28; clone size: once; CDR3 protein: CASNTLAGDGQYF; CDR3 DNA: TGTGCCAGCAATACTCTAGCCGGAGATGGCCAGTACTTC
D gene: TRBD1; J gene: TRBJ1-5; V gene: TRBV18; clone size: -; CDR3 protein: CASSPGGQPNQPQHF; CDR3 DNA: TGTGCCAGCTCACCAGGGGGACAGCCCAATCAGCCCCAGCATTTT
D gene: TRBD1; J gene: TRBJ2-1; V gene: TRBV6-5; clone size: -; CDR3 protein: CASSPRDRGHNEQFF; CDR3 DNA: TGTGCCAGCAGTCCACGGGACAGGGGGCACAATGAGCAGTTCTTC
D gene: -; J gene: TRBJ2-7; V gene: TRBV18; clone size: -; CDR3 protein: CASSPPVGREQYF; CDR3 DNA: TGTGCCAGCTCACCACCGGTAGGGAGGGAGCAGTACTTC
D gene: -; J gene: TRBJ1-2; V gene: TRBV28; clone size: -; CDR3 protein: CASSLPPGAGGYTF; CDR3 DNA: TGTGCCAGCAGTTTGCCGCCAGGGGCTGGGGGCTACACCTTC
D gene: -; J gene: TRBJ2-3; V gene: TRBV27; clone size: -; CDR3 protein: CASSLSRGIGLRGYF; CDR3 DNA: TGTGCCAGCAGTTTATCCCGAGGTATCGGACTACGAGGCTATTTT
D gene: TRBD2; J gene: TRBJ2-5; V gene: TRBV7-2; clone size: -; CDR3 protein: CASSFGVGEAGGLQETQYF; CDR3 DNA: TGTGCCAGCAGCTTCGGGGTCGGGGAAGCGGGGGGCTTGCAAGAGACCCAGTACTTC
D gene: TRBD2; J gene: TRBJ2-1; V gene: TRBV7-8; clone size: few; CDR3 protein: CASSLRIAGVYNEQFF; CDR3 DNA: TGTGCCAGCAGCCTACGGATAGCGGGGGTATACAATGAGCAGTTCTTC
D gene: TRBD2; J gene: TRBJ2-1; V gene: TRBV25-1; clone size: -; CDR3 protein: CASSDPGLAGAGEQFF; CDR3 DNA: TGTGCCAGCAGTGACCCGGGGCTAGCGGGAGCTGGCGAGCAGTTCTTC
D gene: TRBD2; J gene: TRBJ2-5; V gene: TRBV5-4; clone size: -; CDR3 protein: CASSPGLAQETQYF; CDR3 DNA: TGTGCCAGCAGCCCCGGACTAGCGCAAGAGACCCAGTACTTC
D gene: -; J gene: TRBJ1-1; V gene: TRBV2; clone size: -; CDR3 protein: CASRERETLNTEAFF; CDR3 DNA: TGTGCCAGCAGGGAAAGGGAGACCTTGAACACTGAAGCTTTCTTT
D gene: -; J gene: TRBJ2-3; V gene: TRBV18; clone size: -; CDR3 protein: CASSPPTGPESTDTQYF; CDR3 DNA: TGTGCCAGCTCACCACCTACAGGCCCGGAGAGCACAGATACGCAGTATTTT
D gene: -; J gene: TRBJ1-4; V gene: TRBV6-2/TRBV6-3; clone size: many; CDR3 protein: CASSSSENEKLFF; CDR3 DNA: TGTGCCAGCAGTTCGTCAGAAAATGAAAAACTGTTTTTT
D gene: -; J gene: TRBJ1-6; V gene: TRBV28; clone size: -; CDR3 protein: CASSPRLNNSPLHF; CDR3 DNA: TGTGCCAGCAGTCCGCGTCTGAATAATTCACCCCTCCACTTT